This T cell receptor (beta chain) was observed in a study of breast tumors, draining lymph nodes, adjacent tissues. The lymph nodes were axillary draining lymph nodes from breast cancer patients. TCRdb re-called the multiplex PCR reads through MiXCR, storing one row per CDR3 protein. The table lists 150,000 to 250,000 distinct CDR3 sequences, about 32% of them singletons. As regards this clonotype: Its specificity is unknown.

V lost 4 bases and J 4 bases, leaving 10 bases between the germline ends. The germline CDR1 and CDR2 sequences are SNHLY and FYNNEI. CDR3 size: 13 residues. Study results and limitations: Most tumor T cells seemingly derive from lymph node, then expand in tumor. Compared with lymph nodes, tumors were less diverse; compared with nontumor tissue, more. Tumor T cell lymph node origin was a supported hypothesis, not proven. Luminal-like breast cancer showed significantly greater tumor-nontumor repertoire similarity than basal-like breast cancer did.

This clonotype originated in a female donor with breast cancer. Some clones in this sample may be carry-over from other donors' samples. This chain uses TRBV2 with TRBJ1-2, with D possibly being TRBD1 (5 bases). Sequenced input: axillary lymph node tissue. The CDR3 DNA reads TGTGCCAGCAGTGTGGGGGAGGGCTATGGCTACACCTTC. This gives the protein CASSVGEGYGYTF.